These T cell receptor beta chains were read from a single sample in a study of blood T cell repertoires in COVID-19. Sequencing used immunoSEQ multiplex PCR; TCRdb keeps in-frame clones, though not all of them. The repertoire holds about 200,000 clones, with 85% to 90% as singletons. Sequencing was performed on peripheral blood. The receptors were sampled from a man in his 60s who had recovered from COVID-19. Each CDR3 is given with its conserved first and last residue. A D gene is named only where the DNA matches it firmly. Part of the rows lack a size; the others show once, few, many or a class for expanded clones.

DNA	CDR3	length	size	D	V	J
TGTGCCAGCAGTTATGGGCAGGCGAACACCGGGGAGCTGTTTTTT	CASSYGQANTGELFF	15	once	.	TRBV6-5	TRBJ2-2
TGCAGTGCTAGTAAGGAGGACTTGTATAATTCACCCCTCCACTTT	CSASKEDLYNSPLHF	15	.	.	TRBV20-1	TRBJ1-6
TGTGCCAGCAGCGTACTCCCGCGGGGAGACACCGGGGAGCTGTTTTTT	CASSVLPRGDTGELFF	16	.	.	TRBV9	TRBJ2-2
TGTGCCAGCAGGACGACCGGGACAGCACCCGGGGAGCTGTTTTTT	CASRTTGTAPGELFF	15	.	TRBD1	TRBV6-5	TRBJ2-2
TGTGCCAGCAGTTTCTTCGGGGGTAACACAGATACGCAGTATTTT	CASSFFGGNTDTQYF	15	.	.	TRBV27	TRBJ2-3
TGTGCCAGCAGCGTAGGTGACAGGAACTATGGCTACACCTTC	CASSVGDRNYGYTF	14	.	.	TRBV9	TRBJ1-2
TGTGCCAGCAGTTCCGGGATTAAGAACTATGGCTACACCTTC	CASSSGIKNYGYTF	14	.	.	TRBV28	TRBJ1-2
TGTGCCTGGAGTCCAGTTGTCGCTTTTGGCTACACCTTC	CAWSPVVAFGYTF	13	.	.	TRBV30	TRBJ1-2
TGTGCCAGCGAGGGACAGGGGGCTAGCAATGAGCAGTTCTTC	CASEGQGASNEQFF	14	.	TRBD1	TRBV28	TRBJ2-1
TGTGCCAGCAGTTTATCCAGACAGGGTTATGGCTACACCTTC	CASSLSRQGYGYTF	14	.	TRBD1	TRBV27	TRBJ1-2
TGTGCCAGCTCACCACGTAGGACAGGGGCTATGGATACGCAGTATTTT	CASSPRRTGAMDTQYF	16	.	TRBD1	TRBV18	TRBJ2-3
TGTGCCAGCAGTTTAAGGCTAGCGGGAGAGACCCAGTACTTC	CASSLRLAGETQYF	14	.	TRBD2	TRBV28	TRBJ2-5
TGTGCCAGCAGTCCCCGGACAGGGGCTGAAGCTTTCTTT	CASSPRTGAEAFF	13	.	TRBD1	TRBV6-5	TRBJ1-1
TGTGCCAGCAGTGAATCCGGGGGTGCCTACGAGCAGTACTTC	CASSESGGAYEQYF	14	.	.	TRBV6-1	TRBJ2-7
TGTGCCAGGGGCCGCCAGCCCCAGCATTTT	CARGRQPQHF	10	.	.	TRBV6-4	TRBJ1-5
TGTGCCAGCAGCCTCAAGGCGGGGGGGGACACTGAAGCTTTCTTT	CASSLKAGGDTEAFF	15	once	.	TRBV3-1/TRBV3-2	TRBJ1-1
TGTGCCAGCAGCCTCCTACAGGGGTCTGGTGGAAACACCATATATTTT	CASSLLQGSGGNTIYF	16	.	TRBD1	TRBV7-2	TRBJ1-3
TGTGCCAGCAGTTTTAACCAGGGTCTTACGGACACCATATATTTT	CASSFNQGLTDTIYF	15	.	.	TRBV28	TRBJ1-3
TGTGCCAGCTCACCACCGTCCAGGGTTCATGAAAAACTGTTTTTT	CASSPPSRVHEKLFF	15	.	.	TRBV18	TRBJ1-4
TGTGCCAGCAGTTACCTAAGACAGACGTACTACAATGAGCAGTTCTTC	CASSYLRQTYYNEQFF	16	.	.	TRBV6-2/TRBV6-3	TRBJ2-1
TGTGCCAGCAGCTTAGGAGGGACAGCTAAGGCCTTGGAGCAGTACTTC	CASSLGGTAKALEQYF	16	.	TRBD1	TRBV7-8	TRBJ2-7
TGTGCCAGCAGTGAACGGGGTGGGGGGTCAGGTTCCGAGCAGTACTTC	CASSERGGGSGSEQYF	16	.	.	TRBV6-1	TRBJ2-7
TGTGCCAGCAGCCTACTAGGCGGGGACTACACCTTC	CASSLLGGDYTF	12	.	.	TRBV6-5	TRBJ1-2
TGCGCCAGCAGCGCGGGAGGTCGGGACAAGGATACGCAGTATTTT	CASSAGGRDKDTQYF	15	once	TRBD2	TRBV5-1	TRBJ2-3
TGTGCCAGCAGTTACTCTGGACTAGGTACGCAGTATTTT	CASSYSGLGTQYF	13	.	TRBD2	TRBV6-2/TRBV6-3	TRBJ2-3
TGTGCCAGCAGCTTCTCGGGACTAGCGGGAGCGCTCAACACCGGGGAGCTGTTTTTT	CASSFSGLAGALNTGELFF	19	.	TRBD2	TRBV11-2	TRBJ2-2
TGCAGCGTTCACCTGCAGGGGGCCCCCAATCAGCCCCAGCATTTT	CSVHLQGAPNQPQHF	15	.	TRBD1	TRBV29-1	TRBJ1-5
TGTGCCACCAGCCCCCCCCCTGCACATATTTATGGCTACACCTTC	CATSPPPAHIYGYTF	15	.	.	TRBV15	TRBJ1-2
TGTGCCAGCCTCGAGATCATGAACACTGAAGCTTTCTTT	CASLEIMNTEAFF	13	once	.	TRBV2	TRBJ1-1
TGCGCCAGCAGAGCTACAGCCTCTGGCACAGATACGCAGTATTTT	CASRATASGTDTQYF	15	.	.	TRBV10-2	TRBJ2-3
TGTGCCATCAGTCCGGACAGAAATTCACCCCTCCACTTT	CAISPDRNSPLHF	13	.	.	TRBV10-3	TRBJ1-6
TGTGCCAGCAGCCGCAGGACACAACTCTATAATTCACCCCTCCACTTT	CASSRRTQLYNSPLHF	16	.	.	TRBV5-6	TRBJ1-6
TGTGCCAGCTCACCCGCCTCATTACAGACAGGCGTTTACACCTTC	CASSPASLQTGVYTF	15	.	.	TRBV18	TRBJ1-2
TGTGCCAGTAGTCGCCCCCCAGGGGCAGGGGATACGCAGTATTTT	CASSRPPGAGDTQYF	15	.	.	TRBV19	TRBJ2-3
TGTGCCAGCTCACCGGGACACGGGACTAGCGGGGCCTCCTACAATGAGCAGTTCTTC	CASSPGHGTSGASYNEQFF	19	.	TRBD2	TRBV18	TRBJ2-1
TGTGCCAGCAGCGAGACTGGGGGGGCCGAGCAGTACTTC	CASSETGGAEQYF	13	.	.	TRBV6-2/TRBV6-3	TRBJ2-7
TGTGCCAGCAGCTTACCCAGCGGGGGTGCCACTAGCACAGATACGCAGTATTTT	CASSLPSGGATSTDTQYF	18	.	TRBD2	TRBV7-9	TRBJ2-3
TGTGCCAGCAGCCTAGCCGGGACAGGGGGCTATCAGCCCCAGCATTTT	CASSLAGTGGYQPQHF	16	.	TRBD1	TRBV28	TRBJ1-5
TGCGCCAGCAGTTCGGGGACAGGGATTTACGAGCAGTACTTC	CASSSGTGIYEQYF	14	once	TRBD1	TRBV5-1	TRBJ2-7
TGTGCCAGCAGCTCTCTACAGGAAGAGAACACTGAAGCTTTCTTT	CASSSLQEENTEAFF	15	.	.	TRBV5-6	TRBJ1-1
TGTGCCAGCAGTGACAGACTAGCGGGAGGGCCGGAGGAGACCCAGTACTTC	CASSDRLAGGPEETQYF	17	.	TRBD2	TRBV6-2/TRBV6-3	TRBJ2-5
TGTGCCTTGGGACTAGACCCCACAGATACGCAGTATTTT	CALGLDPTDTQYF	13	.	TRBD2	TRBV30	TRBJ2-3
TGTGCCAGCACCCCACCCGACAGGGGCGCCTACGAGCAGTACTTC	CASTPPDRGAYEQYF	15	.	TRBD1	TRBV6-2/TRBV6-3	TRBJ2-7
TGTGCCAGCAGACAAGGACTGAACTCTGGAAACACCATATATTTT	CASRQGLNSGNTIYF	15	.	.	TRBV6-5	TRBJ1-3
TGTGCCAGCAGCGTGAGGGGACGAGGGGGCTCGGAGACCCAGTACTTC	CASSVRGRGGSETQYF	16	.	TRBD1	TRBV9	TRBJ2-5
TGTGCCAGTAGATCGCTAGCGGGGCTGAACACCGGGGAGCTGTTTTTT	CASRSLAGLNTGELFF	16	.	TRBD2	TRBV19	TRBJ2-2
TGTGCCAGCAGTACAGGGATCAACACTGAAGCTTTCTTT	CASSTGINTEAFF	13	.	.	TRBV12-3/TRBV12-4	TRBJ1-1
TGTGCCAGCAGCGTCGGGGGGCCGGATGGAAATTCACCCCTCCACTTT	CASSVGGPDGNSPLHF	16	.	.	TRBV9	TRBJ1-6
TGTGCCAGCAACCAGGGACTAGCGGGGGGAATGATCCAAGAGACCCAGTACTTC	CASNQGLAGGMIQETQYF	18	.	TRBD2	TRBV4-2	TRBJ2-5
TGTGCCAGCAGCGTAGAGCGGAATGGCGGACGAAACACCATATATTTT	CASSVERNGGRNTIYF	16	.	.	TRBV9	TRBJ1-3